This T cell receptor (beta chain) emerged from a study of T cell changes during pregnancy in multiple sclerosis. This CDR3 is built from 16 residues. Losses at the gene ends were 0 bases for V and 5 bases for J; bases not matched to a gene: 9. The germline CDR1 and CDR2 sequences are SGDLS and YYNGEE. Libraries were prepared by immunoSEQ multiplex PCR; TCRdb keeps only in-frame clonotypes and omits some of them. The table includes approximately 44,000 clones, approximately 90% detected once. The sequence derives from a female donor with multiple sclerosis, enrolled in a pregnancy study. Sample: CD4+ T cells from peripheral blood mononuclear cells, taken before pregnancy. The V and J genes are TRBV9 and TRBJ2-5, with TRBD1 matching 8 bases. The CDR3 region is CASSVGPGQGSETQYF. In nucleotides, the CDR3 is TGTGCCAGCAGCGTAGGCCCTGGACAGGGTAGTGAGACCCAGTACTTC.